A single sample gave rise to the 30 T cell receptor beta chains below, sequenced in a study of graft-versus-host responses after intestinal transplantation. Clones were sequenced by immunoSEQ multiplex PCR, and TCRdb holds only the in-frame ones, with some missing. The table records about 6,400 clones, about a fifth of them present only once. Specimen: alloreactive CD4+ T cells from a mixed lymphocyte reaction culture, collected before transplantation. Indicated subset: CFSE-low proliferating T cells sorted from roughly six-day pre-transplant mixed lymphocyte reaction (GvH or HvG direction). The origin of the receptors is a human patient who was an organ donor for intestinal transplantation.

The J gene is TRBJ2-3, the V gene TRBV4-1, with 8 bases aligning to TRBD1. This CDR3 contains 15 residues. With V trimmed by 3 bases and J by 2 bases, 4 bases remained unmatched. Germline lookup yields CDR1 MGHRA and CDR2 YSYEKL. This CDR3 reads CASSQQGANTDTQYF. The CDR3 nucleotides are TGCGCCAGCAGCCAGCAGGGGGCCAACACAGATACGCAGTATTTT.

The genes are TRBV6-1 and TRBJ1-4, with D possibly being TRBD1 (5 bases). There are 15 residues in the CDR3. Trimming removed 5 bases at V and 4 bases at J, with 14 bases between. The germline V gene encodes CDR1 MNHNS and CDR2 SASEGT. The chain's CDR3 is CASSRGVTLNEKLFF. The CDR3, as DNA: TGTGCCAGCAGTCGAGGGGTTACTCTTAATGAAAAACTGTTTTTT.

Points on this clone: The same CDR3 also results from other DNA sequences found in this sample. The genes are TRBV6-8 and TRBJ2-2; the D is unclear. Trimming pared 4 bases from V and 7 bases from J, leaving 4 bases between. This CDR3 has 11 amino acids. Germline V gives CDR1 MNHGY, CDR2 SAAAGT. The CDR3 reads CASSWGGELFF. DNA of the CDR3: TGTGCCAGCAGTTGGGGCGGGGAGCTGTTTTTT.

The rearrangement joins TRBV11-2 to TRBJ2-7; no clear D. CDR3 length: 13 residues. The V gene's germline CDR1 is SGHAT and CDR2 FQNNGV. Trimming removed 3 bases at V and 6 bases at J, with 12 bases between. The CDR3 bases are TGTGCCAGCAGCTTTATCGGATTCTCCGAGCAGTACTTC. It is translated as CASSFIGFSEQYF. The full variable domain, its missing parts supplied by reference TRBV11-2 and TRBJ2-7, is EAGVAQSPRYKIIEKRQSVAFWCNPISGHATLYWYQQILGQGPKLLIQFQNNGVVDDSQLPKDRFSAERLKGVDSTLKIQPAKLEDSAVYLCASSFIGFSEQYFGPGTRLTVT.

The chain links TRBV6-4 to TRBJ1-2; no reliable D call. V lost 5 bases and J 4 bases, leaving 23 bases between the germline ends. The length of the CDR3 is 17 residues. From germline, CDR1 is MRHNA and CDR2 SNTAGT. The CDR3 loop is CASSCVIPHGKTYGYTF. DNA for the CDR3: TGTGCCAGCAGTTGTGTGATCCCACACGGAAAGACCTATGGCTACACCTTC.

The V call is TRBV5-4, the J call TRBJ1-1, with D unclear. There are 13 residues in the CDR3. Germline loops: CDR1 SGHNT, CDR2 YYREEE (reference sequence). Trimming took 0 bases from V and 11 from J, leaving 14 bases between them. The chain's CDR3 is CASSLDRLGVAFF. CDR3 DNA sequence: TGTGCCAGCAGCTTGGACCGCCTCGGGGTGGCTTTCTTT.

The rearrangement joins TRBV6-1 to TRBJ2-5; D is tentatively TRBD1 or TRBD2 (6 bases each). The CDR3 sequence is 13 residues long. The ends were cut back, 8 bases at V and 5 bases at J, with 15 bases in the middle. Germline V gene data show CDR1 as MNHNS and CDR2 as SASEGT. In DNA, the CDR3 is TGTGCCAGCCTGAAGGGGGGCTACGAGACCCAGTACTTC. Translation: CASLKGGYETQYF.

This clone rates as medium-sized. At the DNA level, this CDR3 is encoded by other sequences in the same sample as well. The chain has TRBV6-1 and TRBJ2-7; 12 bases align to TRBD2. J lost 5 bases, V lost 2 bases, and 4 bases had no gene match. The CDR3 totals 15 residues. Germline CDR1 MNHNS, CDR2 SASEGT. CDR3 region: CASSELAGGRNEQYF. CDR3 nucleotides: TGTGCCAGCAGTGAACTAGCGGGGGGGCGTAACGAGCAGTACTTC.

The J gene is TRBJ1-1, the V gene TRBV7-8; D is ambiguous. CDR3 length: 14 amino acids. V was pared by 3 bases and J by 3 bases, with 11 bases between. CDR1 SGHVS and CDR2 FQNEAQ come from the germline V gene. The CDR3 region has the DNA TGTGCCAGCAGCTTCCCCGACAAACACACTGAAGCTTTCTTT. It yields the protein CASSFPDKHTEAFF. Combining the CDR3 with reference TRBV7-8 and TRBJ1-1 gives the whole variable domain GAGVSQSPRYKVAKRGQDVALRCDPISGHVSLFWYQQALGQGPEFLTYFQNEAQLDKSGLPSDRFFAERPEGSVSTLKIQRTQQEDSAVYLCASSFPDKHTEAFFGQGTRLTVV.

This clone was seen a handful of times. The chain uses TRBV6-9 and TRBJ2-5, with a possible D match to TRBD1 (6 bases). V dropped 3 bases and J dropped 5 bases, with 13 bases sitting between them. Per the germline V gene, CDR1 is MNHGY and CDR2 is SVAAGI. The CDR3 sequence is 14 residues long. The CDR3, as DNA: TGTGCCAGCAGTTACTCGAGGGGGTTCGAGACCCAGTACTTC. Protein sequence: CASSYSRGFETQYF.

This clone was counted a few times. The CDR3 here is CASSLVGLAGGSTYEQYF. The CDR3 DNA reads as TGTGCCAGCAGCTTAGTTGGGCTAGCGGGGGGTAGTACCTACGAGCAGTACTTC. J is TRBJ2-7 and V is TRBV7-6, with TRBD2 matching over 11 bases. CDR1 is SGHVS and CDR2 is FNYEAQ in the germline V gene. V was pared by 1 base and J by 2 bases, with 10 bases of the junction left unmatched. The CDR3 spans 18 residues.

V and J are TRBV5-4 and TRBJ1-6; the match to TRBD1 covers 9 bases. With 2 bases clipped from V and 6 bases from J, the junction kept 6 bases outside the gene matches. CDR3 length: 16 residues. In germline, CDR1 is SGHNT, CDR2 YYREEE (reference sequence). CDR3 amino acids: CASSLFRDRVNSPLHF. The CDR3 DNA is TGTGCCAGCAGCTTATTCCGGGACAGGGTTAATTCACCCCTCCACTTT.

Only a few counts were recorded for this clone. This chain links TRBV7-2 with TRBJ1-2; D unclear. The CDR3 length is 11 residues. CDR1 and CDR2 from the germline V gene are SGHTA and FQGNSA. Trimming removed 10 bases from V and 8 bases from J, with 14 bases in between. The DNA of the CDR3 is TGTGCCACCCAAGCGGAAAGGGGCTACACCTTC. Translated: CATQAERGYTF.

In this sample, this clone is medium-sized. The CDR3 spells CASSQFGQLYYEQYF. CDR3 bases: TGTGCCAGCAGCCAATTTGGACAGCTTTACTACGAGCAGTACTTC. V is TRBV14 and J is TRBJ2-7; tentatively, D is TRBD1 (6 bases). CDR3 length equals 15 residues. Trimming stripped 2 bases from V and 3 bases from J, with 14 bases between. Germline V gives CDR1 SGHDN, CDR2 FVKESK.

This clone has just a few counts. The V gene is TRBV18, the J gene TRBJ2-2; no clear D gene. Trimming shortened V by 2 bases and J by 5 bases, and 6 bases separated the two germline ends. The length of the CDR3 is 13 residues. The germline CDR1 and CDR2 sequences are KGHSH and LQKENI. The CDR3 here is CASSPWATGELFF. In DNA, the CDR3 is TGTGCCAGCTCACCATGGGCTACCGGGGAGCTGTTTTTT.

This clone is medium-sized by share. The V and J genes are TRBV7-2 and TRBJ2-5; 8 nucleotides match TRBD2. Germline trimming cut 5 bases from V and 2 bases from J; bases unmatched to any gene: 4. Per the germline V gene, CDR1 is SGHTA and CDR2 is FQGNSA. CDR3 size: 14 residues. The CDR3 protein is CASSRGGPQETQYF. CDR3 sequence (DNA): TGTGCCAGCAGCCGCGGGGGGCCACAAGAGACCCAGTACTTC.

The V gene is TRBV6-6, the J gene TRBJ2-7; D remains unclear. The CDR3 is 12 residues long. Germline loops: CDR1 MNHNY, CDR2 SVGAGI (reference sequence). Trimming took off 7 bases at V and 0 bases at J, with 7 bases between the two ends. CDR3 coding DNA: TGTGCCAGCATGGGCCCCTCCTACGAGCAGTACTTC. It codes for CASMGPSYEQYF.

The CDR3: CASRILTGGYGYTF. CDR3 in DNA: TGTGCCAGCAGAATTCTGACAGGGGGGTATGGCTACACCTTC. The chain couples TRBV4-2 to TRBJ1-2; 9 positions agree with TRBD1. The length of the CDR3 is 14 residues. The trim removed 6 bases at V and 5 bases at J, leaving 7 bases unmatched. Germline-derived CDR1 and CDR2 are LGHNA and YNFKEQ.

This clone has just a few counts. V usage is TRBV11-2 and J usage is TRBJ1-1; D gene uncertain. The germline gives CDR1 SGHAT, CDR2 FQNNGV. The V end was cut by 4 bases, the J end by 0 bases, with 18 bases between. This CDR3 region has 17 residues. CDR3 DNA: TGTGCCAGCAGCTCCAATGTCTGGGGTTCATTGAACACTGAAGCTTTCTTT. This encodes CASSSNVWGSLNTEAFF. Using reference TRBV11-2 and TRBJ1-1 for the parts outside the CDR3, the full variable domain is EAGVAQSPRYKIIEKRQSVAFWCNPISGHATLYWYQQILGQGPKLLIQFQNNGVVDDSQLPKDRFSAERLKGVDSTLKIQPAKLEDSAVYLCASSSNVWGSLNTEAFFGQGTRLTVV.

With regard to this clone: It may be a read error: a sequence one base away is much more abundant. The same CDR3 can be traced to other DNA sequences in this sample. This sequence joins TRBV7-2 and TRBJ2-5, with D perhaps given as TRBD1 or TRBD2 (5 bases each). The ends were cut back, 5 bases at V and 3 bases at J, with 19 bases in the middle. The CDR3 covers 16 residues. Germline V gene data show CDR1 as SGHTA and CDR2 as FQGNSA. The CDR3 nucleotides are TGTGCCAGCAGCCAAGATCGCTCGGGGCTTGAAGAGACCCAGTACTTC. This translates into CASSQDRSGLEETQYF.

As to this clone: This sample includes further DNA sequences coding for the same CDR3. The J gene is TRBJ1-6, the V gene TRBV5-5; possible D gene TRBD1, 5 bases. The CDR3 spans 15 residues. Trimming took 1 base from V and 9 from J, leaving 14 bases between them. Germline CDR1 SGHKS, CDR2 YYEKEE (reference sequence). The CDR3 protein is CASSLWGTGGSPLHF. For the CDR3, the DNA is TGTGCCAGCAGCTTGTGGGGGACGGGGGGTTCACCCCTCCACTTT.

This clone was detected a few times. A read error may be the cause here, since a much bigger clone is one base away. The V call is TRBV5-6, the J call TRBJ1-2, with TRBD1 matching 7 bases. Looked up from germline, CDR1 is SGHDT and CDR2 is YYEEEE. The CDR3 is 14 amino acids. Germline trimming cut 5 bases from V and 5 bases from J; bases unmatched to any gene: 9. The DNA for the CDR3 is TGTGCCAGCAGAATTCTGCCAGGGGGGTATGGCTACACCTTC. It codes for CASRILPGGYGYTF.

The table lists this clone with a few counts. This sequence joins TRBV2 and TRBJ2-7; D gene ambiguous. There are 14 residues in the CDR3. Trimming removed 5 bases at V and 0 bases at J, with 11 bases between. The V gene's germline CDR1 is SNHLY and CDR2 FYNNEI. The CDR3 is CASSSGHSSYEQYF. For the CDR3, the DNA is TGTGCCAGCAGTTCCGGCCATAGCTCCTACGAGCAGTACTTC. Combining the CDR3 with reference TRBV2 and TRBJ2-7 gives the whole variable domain EPEVTQTPSHQVTQMGQEVILRCVPISNHLYFYWYRQILGQKVEFLVSFYNNEISEKSEIFDDQFSVERPDGSNFTLKIRSTKLEDSAMYFCASSSGHSSYEQYFGPGTRLTVT.

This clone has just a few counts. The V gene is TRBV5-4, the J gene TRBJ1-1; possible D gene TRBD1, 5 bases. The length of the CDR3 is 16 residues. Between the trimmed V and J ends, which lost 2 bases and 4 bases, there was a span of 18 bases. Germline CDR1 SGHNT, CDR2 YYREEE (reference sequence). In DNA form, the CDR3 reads TGTGCCAGCAGCTTCCTGCTTAGGGGAGGGGTCACTGAAGCTTTCTTT. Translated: CASSFLLRGGVTEAFF.

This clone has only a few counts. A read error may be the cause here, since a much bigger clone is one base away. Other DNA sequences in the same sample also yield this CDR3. As DNA, the CDR3 is TGCGCCAGCAGCCAAGTTGCGGGCCTCCCGGAGGCGGTCCAGTACTTC. Encoded protein: CASSQVAGLPEAVQYF. The chain employs TRBV4-1 and TRBJ2-5, with D maybe TRBD2 (5 bases). The ends were cut back, 1 base at V and 10 bases at J, with 22 bases in the middle. CDR3 size: 16 residues. Germline CDR1 is MGHRA and CDR2 is YSYEKL.

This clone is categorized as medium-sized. The CDR3 sequence is CASSAGLVGETQYF. The DNA for the CDR3 is TGTGCCAGCAGCGCCGGACTAGTTGGGGAGACCCAGTACTTC. This sequence joins TRBV2 and TRBJ2-5; 7 positions agree with TRBD2. Trimming cost V 6 bases and J 5 bases; bases outside gene matches: 9. There are 14 residues in the CDR3. Germline CDR1 SNHLY, CDR2 FYNNEI.

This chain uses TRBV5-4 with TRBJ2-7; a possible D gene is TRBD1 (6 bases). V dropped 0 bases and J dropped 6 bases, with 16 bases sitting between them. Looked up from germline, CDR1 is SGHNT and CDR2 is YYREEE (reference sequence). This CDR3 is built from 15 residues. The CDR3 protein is CASSLDLAGVAEQYF. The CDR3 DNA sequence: TGTGCCAGCAGCTTGGATCTCGCAGGGGTTGCCGAGCAGTACTTC.

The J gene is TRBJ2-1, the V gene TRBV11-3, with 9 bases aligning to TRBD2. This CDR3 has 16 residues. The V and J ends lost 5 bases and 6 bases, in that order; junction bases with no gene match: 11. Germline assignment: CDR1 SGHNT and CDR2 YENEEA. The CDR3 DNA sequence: TGTGCCAGCAGCCCGAGTGGCCAGCGGGGGGTCAATGAGCAGTTCTTC. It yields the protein CASSPSGQRGVNEQFF. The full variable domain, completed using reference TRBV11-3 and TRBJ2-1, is EAGVVQSPRYKIIEKKQPVAFWCNPISGHNTLYWYLQNLGQGPELLIRYENEEAVDDSQLPKDRFSAERLKGVDSTLKIQPAELGDSAVYLCASSPSGQRGVNEQFFGPGTRLTVL.

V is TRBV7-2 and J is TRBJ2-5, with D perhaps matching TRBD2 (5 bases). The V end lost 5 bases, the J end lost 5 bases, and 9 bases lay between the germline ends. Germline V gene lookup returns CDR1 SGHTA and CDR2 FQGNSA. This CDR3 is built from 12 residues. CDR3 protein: CASSRGGETQYF. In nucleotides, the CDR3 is TGTGCCAGCAGCCGGGGTGGCGAGACCCAGTACTTC.

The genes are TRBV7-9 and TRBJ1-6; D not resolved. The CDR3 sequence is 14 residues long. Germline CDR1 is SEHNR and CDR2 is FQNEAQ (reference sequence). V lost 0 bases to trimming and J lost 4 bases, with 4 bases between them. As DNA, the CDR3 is TGTGCCAGCAGCTTAGCGGGATATAATTCACCCCTCCACTTT. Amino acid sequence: CASSLAGYNSPLHF.